This T cell receptor beta chain came from a study of molecular identifiers for immune sequencing clone quantification. Naive CD8 sequencing libraries were generated from 20,000 to 1,000,000 sorted cells, with 10%, 30% or 50% RNA as input. TCRdb itself ran the PCR reads through MiXCR, one entry per CDR3 protein. The data show 300,000 to 400,000 distinct CDR3 sequences, about 23% seen once. Study-level points and caveats: Jurkat TCR RNA spiked in from one cell (amid more than 850,000 naive cells) was reportedly detectable.

The germline V and J ends were trimmed by 2 bases and 0 bases, with 11 bases remaining between them. Germline V lookup: CDR1 MNHEY, CDR2 SVGEGT. There are 16 residues in the CDR3. This clonotype was counted ten times or more. What it binds is unknown. The source material was naive CD8+ T cells from blood, with Jurkat cell RNA spiked in. The sample's subset: FACS-sorted CD8+CD4-CCR7+CD45RA+ naive T cells. This receptor was obtained from a human donor in good health. Some libraries in this study had Jurkat cell RNA spiked in. V usage is TRBV6-2 or TRBV6-3 and J usage is TRBJ1-5; weak D call: TRBD1 (5 bases). For the CDR3, the DNA is TGTGCCAGCAGTTACGCCTTGGGACTTAGCAATCAGCCCCAGCATTTT. Translating it yields CASSYALGLSNQPQHF.